The clone carrying this T cell receptor beta chain was seen only once. The record originates from a study of blood T cell repertoires in COVID-19. Overall study context: T cells, B-cell-depleted T cells, or PBMCs supplied cDNA or gDNA.

Participant age was roughly 18 to 89 years, and participants resided in fewer than 25 US areas. Sequencing used immunoSEQ multiplex PCR; TCRdb keeps in-frame clones, though not all of them. The sample contains under 300,000 clones, around 89% of which appear only once. The CDR3 loop spans 15 amino acids. Trimming shortened V by 3 bases and J by 3 bases, and 12 bases separated the two germline ends. Germline CDR1 reads KGHSH; CDR2 reads LQKENI. The chain recombines TRBV18 with TRBJ1-3; the D is unclear. The sequence was obtained from a woman aged 40 to 49 with acute COVID-19. The sample comprised PBMCs or T cells enriched from blood (not recorded which). CDR3 nucleotide sequence: TGTGCCAGCTCACCGAACGCAGGTGTTGGAAACACCATATATTTT. It yields the protein CASSPNAGVGNTIYF.